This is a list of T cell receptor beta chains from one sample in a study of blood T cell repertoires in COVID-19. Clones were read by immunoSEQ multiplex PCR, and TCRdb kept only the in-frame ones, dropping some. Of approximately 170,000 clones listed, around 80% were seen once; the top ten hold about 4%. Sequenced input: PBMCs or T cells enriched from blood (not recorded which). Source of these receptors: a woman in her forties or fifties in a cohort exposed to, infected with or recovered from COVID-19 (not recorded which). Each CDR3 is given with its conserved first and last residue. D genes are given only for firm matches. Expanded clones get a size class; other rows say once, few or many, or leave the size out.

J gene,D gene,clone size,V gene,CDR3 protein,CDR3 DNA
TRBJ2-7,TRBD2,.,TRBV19,CASSTTNPGLAGPWEYEQYF,TGTGCCAGTAGTACTACAAATCCGGGACTAGCGGGGCCCTGGGAGTACGAGCAGTACTTC
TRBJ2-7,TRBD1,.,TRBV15,CATSRAGTVEYEQYF,TGTGCCACCAGCAGAGCTGGGACAGTGGAATACGAGCAGTACTTC
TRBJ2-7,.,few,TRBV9,CASSVGQTGEQYF,TGTGCCAGCAGCGTAGGTCAAACGGGAGAGCAGTACTTC
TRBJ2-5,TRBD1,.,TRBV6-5,CASNPTGEFKETQYF,TGTGCCAGCAACCCGACAGGGGAGTTTAAAGAGACCCAGTACTTC
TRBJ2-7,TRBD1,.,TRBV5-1,CASSLDFQGAREQYF,TGCGCCAGCAGCTTGGATTTTCAGGGGGCGAGAGAGCAGTACTTC
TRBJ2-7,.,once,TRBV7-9,CALDKQYF,TGTGCCCTTGACAAGCAGTACTTC
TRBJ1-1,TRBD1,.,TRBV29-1,CSTGQGSVSTEAFF,TGCAGCACGGGACAGGGCAGTGTTAGCACTGAAGCTTTCTTT
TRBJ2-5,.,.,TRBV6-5,CASNLPRIQETQYF,TGTGCCTCCAACCTTCCCAGAATACAAGAGACCCAGTACTTC
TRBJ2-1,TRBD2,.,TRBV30,CAWVVERGGQFF,TGTGCCTGGGTGGTCGAGCGGGGGGGCCAGTTCTTC
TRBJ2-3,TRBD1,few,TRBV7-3,CASSFAGGGTDTQYF,TGTGCCAGCAGCTTTGCAGGGGGCGGCACAGATACGCAGTATTTT
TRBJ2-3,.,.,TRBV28,CASSLLGTLPTDTQYF,TGTGCCAGCAGTTTATTGGGGACTCTCCCCACAGATACGCAGTATTTT
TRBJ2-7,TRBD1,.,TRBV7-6,CASSPTGYDEQYF,TGTGCCAGCAGCCCGACAGGGTATGACGAGCAGTACTTC
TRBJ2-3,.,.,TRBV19,CASSGIGLADTQYF,TGTGCCAGTAGTGGGATTGGACTCGCAGATACGCAGTATTTT
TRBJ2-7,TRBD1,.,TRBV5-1,CASSLAPRQGLSYEQYF,TGCGCCAGCAGCTTGGCCCCTAGACAGGGTCTATCCTACGAGCAGTACTTC
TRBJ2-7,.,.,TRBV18,CASSLSYGSSSYEQYF,TGTGCCAGCTCACTCTCTTACGGGAGTTCTTCCTACGAGCAGTACTTC
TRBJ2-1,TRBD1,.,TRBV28,CATTGQGFYNEQFF,TGTGCCACGACGGGACAGGGGTTTTACAATGAGCAGTTCTTC
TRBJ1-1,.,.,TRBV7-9,CASSAQGKTEAFF,TGTGCCAGCAGCGCTCAGGGGAAGACTGAAGCTTTCTTT
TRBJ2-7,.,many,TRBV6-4,CAKLDTENSYEQYF,TGTGCCAAGCTGGACACCGAGAACTCCTACGAGCAGTACTTC
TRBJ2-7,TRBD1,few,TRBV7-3,CASSLKSGPQGAEYEQYF,TGTGCCAGCAGCTTAAAAAGCGGCCCCCAGGGGGCTGAATACGAGCAGTACTTC
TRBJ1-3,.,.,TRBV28,CASSPPGHLSGNTIYF,TGTGCCAGCAGTCCACCAGGACATCTCTCTGGAAACACCATATATTTT
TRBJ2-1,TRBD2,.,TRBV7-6,CASTPGGRVRNEQFF,TGTGCCAGCACCCCGGGGGGGCGGGTCCGAAATGAGCAGTTCTTC
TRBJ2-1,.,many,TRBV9,CASSVAPGVGYNEQFF,TGTGCCAGCAGCGTAGCTCCGGGGGTGGGGTACAATGAGCAGTTCTTC
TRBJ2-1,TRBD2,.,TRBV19,CASSPRVAGGYNEQFF,TGTGCCAGTAGCCCCCGAGTGGCGGGAGGATACAATGAGCAGTTCTTC
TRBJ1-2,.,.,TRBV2,CASSEGTQNYGYTF,TGTGCCAGCAGTGAGGGGACACAGAACTATGGCTACACCTTC
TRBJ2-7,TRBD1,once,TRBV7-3,CASSLLGQGDEQYF,TGTGCCAGCAGCTTACTGGGACAGGGGGACGAGCAGTACTTC
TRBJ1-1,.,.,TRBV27,CASSFVQGEAFF,TGTGCCAGCAGTTTTGTGCAGGGCGAAGCTTTCTTT
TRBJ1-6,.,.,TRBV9,CASREETGQNSPLHF,TGTGCCAGCAGGGAGGAGACAGGACAAAATTCACCCCTCCACTTT
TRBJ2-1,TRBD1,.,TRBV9,CASSVTGTGDHNEQFF,TGTGCCAGCAGCGTAACCGGGACAGGGGATCACAATGAGCAGTTCTTC
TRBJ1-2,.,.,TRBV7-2,CASSLAGPGTDGYTF,TGTGCCAGCAGCTTGGCGGGACCGGGGACGGATGGCTACACCTTC
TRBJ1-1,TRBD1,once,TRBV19,CASGTGAMNTEAFF,TGTGCCAGCGGGACAGGGGCCATGAACACTGAAGCTTTCTTT
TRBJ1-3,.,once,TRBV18,CASDSGSGNTIYF,TGTGCCAGCGACTCAGGGTCTGGAAACACCATATATTTT
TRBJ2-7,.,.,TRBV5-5,CASSSLTYEQYF,TGTGCCAGCAGCTCCCTAACCTACGAGCAGTACTTC
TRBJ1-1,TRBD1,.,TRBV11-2,CASTQGATEAFF,TGTGCCAGCACCCAGGGGGCCACTGAAGCTTTCTTT
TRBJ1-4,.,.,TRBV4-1,CASSQEGGFGKLFF,TGCGCCAGCAGCCAAGAAGGGGGTTTCGGAAAACTGTTTTTT
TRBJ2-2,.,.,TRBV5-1,CASSSPAPARNTGELFF,TGCGCCAGCAGCTCCCCGGCCCCAGCGCGGAACACCGGGGAGCTGTTTTTT
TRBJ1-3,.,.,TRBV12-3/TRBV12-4,CASSLSQVNTIYF,TGTGCCAGCAGTTTGAGTCAAGTAAACACCATATATTTT
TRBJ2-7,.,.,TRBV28,CASSSTTYEQYF,TGTGCCAGCAGTTCGACTACCTACGAGCAGTACTTC
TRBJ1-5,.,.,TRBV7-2,CASSLDRTLLPNQPQHF,TGTGCCAGCAGCTTGGACAGAACCTTACTACCAAATCAGCCCCAGCATTTT
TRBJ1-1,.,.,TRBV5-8,CASSLVVGPPHTEAFF,TGTGCCAGCAGCTTGGTAGTGGGCCCACCTCACACTGAAGCTTTCTTT
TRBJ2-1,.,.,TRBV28,CASSSSGTRSSYNEQFF,TGTGCCAGCAGCTCCTCCGGGACTCGGAGCTCCTACAATGAGCAGTTCTTC
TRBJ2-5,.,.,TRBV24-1,CATSDFAGQETQYF,TGTGCCACCAGTGATTTTGCCGGCCAAGAGACCCAGTACTTC
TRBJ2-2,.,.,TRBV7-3,CASSSPELANTGELFF,TGTGCCAGCAGCTCCCCGGAGCTAGCGAACACCGGGGAGCTGTTTTTT
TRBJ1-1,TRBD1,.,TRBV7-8,CASSGRTGWSEAFF,TGTGCCAGCAGCGGAAGGACAGGGTGGTCTGAAGCTTTCTTT
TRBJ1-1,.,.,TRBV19,CASSIGPENTEAFF,TGTGCCAGTAGTATAGGGCCCGAGAACACTGAAGCTTTCTTT
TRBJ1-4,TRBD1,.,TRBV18,CASSPKPLGDRAEKLFF,TGTGCCAGCTCACCAAAGCCGCTCGGGGACAGGGCCGAAAAACTGTTTTTT
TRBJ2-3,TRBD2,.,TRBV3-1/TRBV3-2,CASSQGPSGRAADTQYF,TGTGCCAGCAGCCAAGGTCCTAGCGGGAGGGCAGCAGATACGCAGTATTTT